The 18 T cell receptor gamma chains given below trace back to one sample, sequenced in a study of γδ T cells in repeated Plasmodium falciparum infection. TCRdb repeated clone calling on the multiplex PCR reads with CATT. The data hold 25,000 to 35,000 gamma-chain clones, with more than 1.4% observed a single time. Gammadelta T cells were flow-sorted from PBMC into Vgamma9/Vdelta2+ and Vdelta2-negative populations for bulk analysis. Specimen: gamma-delta T cells from blood. The receptors here all came from a pool of human donors (malaria-infected and uninfected, not separated).

Regarding this clone: The protein recorded in TCRdb matches a much larger clone and deviates from this DNA's translation at residue 9, suggesting a read error; the protein here is obtained by translating the DNA. This chain links TRGV9 with TRGJ1 or TRGJ2. The J gene, missing from TCRdb, was assigned here through DNA to germline matching. V shed 1 base, J shed 8 bases, and the junction held 8 bases outside the gene matches. The CDR3 is 13 amino acids. Germline CDR1 and CDR2: GITISATS and ISYDGTV (reference sequence). The CDR3 DNA sequence: TGTGCCTTGTGGGAGGTACCGAAAGATAAGAAACTCTTT. Its translation: CALWEVPKDKKLF.

This clone was picked up many times. Other DNA sequences in this sample translate to the same CDR3. The V and J genes are TRGV9 and TRGJ1 or TRGJ2. The CDR3 sequence is 13 residues long. V gave up 1 base and J gave up 4 bases; unmatched junction bases: 4. The germline V gene encodes CDR1 GITISATS and CDR2 ISYDGTV (reference sequence). The CDR3 loop reads CALWEVKYYKKLF. The CDR3 nucleotides are TGTGCCTTGTGGGAGGTCAAGTATTATAAGAAACTCTTT.

The table lists this clone with many counts. The same CDR3 also results from other DNA sequences found in this sample. The V call is TRGV4, the J call TRGJP1. TCRdb is silent on the J gene; assignment here came from matching the DNA to germline. V shed 5 bases and J 0 bases; nucleotides not matched to a gene: 12. Germline lookup yields CDR1 EGSTGY and CDR2 YDSYTSSV. The CDR3 runs 17 residues. DNA of the CDR3: TGTGCCACCTGGGTGCCACCGAGATATACCACTGGTTGGTTCAAGATATTT. It is translated as CATWVPPRYTTGWFKIF.

This clone came up many times. The limits of the CDR3 on the DNA are not certain, so only TCRdb's listed CDR3 is given. Other DNA sequences in this specimen translate into the identical CDR3. The J segment was not called; the V segment is TRGV9. A total of 29 residues make up the CDR3, ends included. Germline V gene data show CDR1 as GITISATS and CDR2 as ISYDGTV (reference sequence). The chain's CDR3 is CALWVIIRNSLAVEQHLLSQVSIGRIQHF.

This clone was found a few times. This DNA's translation differs at residue 12 from TCRdb's protein, which comes from a much larger clone; a read error is likely, and the protein shown is translated from the DNA. The V gene call is TRGV9, and the J gene call is absent. There are 14 residues in the CDR3. Germline loops: CDR1 GITISATS, CDR2 ISYDGTV (reference sequence). Written as DNA, the CDR3 is TGTGCCTTGTGGGAGGTGCGTTTTTATTATAAGGAACTCTTT. This encodes CALWEVRFYYKELF.

This clone was found many times. With only one base between it and a far larger clone, this is likely a read error. The rearrangement joins TRGV4 to TRGJ1 or TRGJ2. The J segment lost 12 bases and the V segment lost 5 bases, leaving 4 bases of the junction unmatched. Germline CDR1 EGSTGY, CDR2 YDSYTSSV. The CDR3 contains 9 residues. CDR3 DNA: TGTGCCACCTGGGGTGTGAAACTCTTT. This codes for CATWGVKLF.

Details on this clone: TCRdb's listed protein matches a much larger clone and diverges from this DNA's translation at residues 6 and 11, likely through a read error; the protein shown comes from the DNA. The rearrangement uses TRGV3 and TRGJ1 or TRGJ2. The CDR3 is 13 residues long. The junction had 17 bases not matched to a gene; V was cut back by 3 bases and J by 15 bases. Germline V gene data show CDR1 as VTNTFY and CDR2 as YDVSTARD (reference sequence). The CDR3 spells CATWDWPMIRRLF. CDR3 DNA sequence: TGTGCCACCTGGGACTGGCCGATGATAAGAAGACTCTTT.

In regard to this clone: The protein held in TCRdb is that of a much larger clone and does not match this DNA's translation at residue 5, likely because of a read error; the protein shown is translated from the DNA. The chain joins TRGV9 to TRGJ1 or TRGJ2. The CDR3 length is 14 residues. The trim removed 6 bases at V and 3 bases at J, leaving 11 bases unmatched. Germline V lookup: CDR1 GITISATS, CDR2 ISYDGTV (reference sequence). The CDR3 region is CALWKKTLYYKKLF. Written as DNA, the CDR3 is TGTGCCTTGTGGAAGAAGACCCTTTATTATAAGAAACTCTTT.

At least ten counts were recorded for this clone. J is TRGJ1 or TRGJ2 and V is TRGV4. TCRdb supplies no J gene; here it was assigned by aligning the nucleotide sequence to germline. The V segment lost 2 bases and the J segment 0 bases; nucleotides outside the gene matches: 10. There are 16 residues in the CDR3. Germline CDR1 EGSTGY, CDR2 YDSYTSSV. CDR3 amino acids: CATWDERARNYYKKLF. DNA for the CDR3: TGTGCCACCTGGGATGAACGGGCTCGGAATTATTATAAGAAACTCTTT.

This clone has a handful of counts. This likely came from a read error, as a far larger clone is one base away. Other DNA sequences in this specimen translate into the identical CDR3. The chain links TRGV9 to TRGJP. TCRdb lists no J gene, so it was determined here by aligning the DNA to germline. CDR1 GITISATS and CDR2 ISYDGTV come from the germline V gene (reference sequence). The CDR3 contains 17 residues. The CDR3 protein is CALWEDSSELGKKIKVF. CDR3 nucleotides: TGTGCCTTGTGGGAGGATTCCAGCGAGTTGGGCAAGAAAATCAAGGTATTT.

This clone rates as medium-sized. The same CDR3 can be traced to other DNA sequences in this sample. The chain has TRGV4 and TRGJ1 or TRGJ2. J lost 10 bases, V lost 1 base, and 10 bases had no gene match. The germline V gene has CDR1 EGSTGY and CDR2 YDSYTSSV. The CDR3 runs to 13 residues. DNA for the CDR3: TGTGCCACCTGGGATGGTCCCCCGGGGAAGAAACTCTTT. This codes for CATWDGPPGKKLF.

This clone was detected only a few times. TCRdb has a much larger clone's protein, which differs at residue 5 from the translation of this DNA, likely because of a read error; what is shown is the protein translated from the DNA. The V gene is TRGV9, the J gene TRGJ1 or TRGJ2. In the absence of a J gene in TCRdb, the DNA was matched to germline to assign it here. The CDR3 contains 11 residues. Germline CDR1 and CDR2: GITISATS and ISYDGTV (reference sequence). The J segment lost 10 bases and the V segment lost 5 bases, leaving 8 bases of the junction unmatched. The CDR3, as DNA: TGTGCCTTGTGGGTGCAAAGGAAGAAACTCTTT. Protein product: CALWVQRKKLF.

To note about this clone: TCRdb attributes to this sequence the protein of a much larger clone, which differs from the DNA translation at residue 10; a read error is likely, and the protein displayed is translated from the DNA. V usage is TRGV9 and J usage is TRGJ1 or TRGJ2. Germline matching of the DNA provided the J gene here, since TCRdb leaves it blank. Germline V gives CDR1 GITISATS, CDR2 ISYDGTV (reference sequence). This CDR3 has 13 amino acids. CDR3 coding DNA: TGTGCCTTGTGGGAGATTTTTTATTATAGGAAACTCTTT. Protein sequence: CALWEIFYYRKLF.

Worth noting for this clone: TCRdb's entry gives the protein of a much larger clone, which mismatches this DNA's translation at residue 9, likely from a read error; the protein reported here is translated from the DNA. This CDR3 is also generated by other DNA sequences in the sample. The chain uses TRGV2 and TRGJ1 or TRGJ2. Germline matching of the DNA provided the J gene here, since TCRdb leaves it blank. Germline V gene lookup returns CDR1 EGSNGY and CDR2 YDSYNSKV. Trimming took 0 bases from V and 8 from J; bases not matched to a gene: 7. The CDR3 loop spans 13 amino acids. CDR3 bases: TGTGCCACCTGGGACGGGCAGGGTCATAAGAAACTCTTT. Protein product: CATWDGQGHKKLF.

At least ten counts were recorded for this clone. A read error likely explains why the TCRdb protein, taken from a much larger clone, differs from this DNA's translation at residue 5; the protein shown is translated from the DNA. This rearrangement joins TRGV2 to TRGJ1 or TRGJ2. The J gene comes from matching the DNA to germline here; TCRdb lacks it. Germline V gene sequence: CDR1 EGSNGY, CDR2 YDSYNSKV. After removal of 4 bases from V and 7 bases from J, the junction contained 7 bases not matched to a gene. The CDR3 loop spans 12 amino acids. CDR3 nucleotide sequence: TGTGCCACCTGGGAAGGTGGCTATAAGAAACTCTTT. Residues: CATWEGGYKKLF.

This clone appeared many times. A far larger clone lies a single base away; this is likely a read error. Other nucleotide sequences from this sample produce the same CDR3. The chain uses TRGV2 and TRGJP2. Here the J gene was assigned by germline matching of the DNA, as TCRdb has none. Germline CDR1 reads EGSNGY; CDR2 reads YDSYNSKV. The CDR3 is 16 residues long. CDR3 residues: CATWDGRRGSDWIKTF. The CDR3 DNA reads as TGTGCCACTTGGGACGGGCGTAGAGGTAGTGATTGGATCAAGACGTTT.

This clone was seen ten or more times. Translating this DNA gives a protein that differs at residue 5 from the TCRdb one, which belongs to a much larger clone; a read error is likely, and the protein shown is this translation. J is TRGJ1 or TRGJ2 and V is TRGV4. Germline V lookup: CDR1 EGSTGY, CDR2 YDSYTSSV. V was pared by 5 bases and J by 9 bases, with 10 bases of the junction left unmatched. The CDR3 is 12 amino acids. The CDR3: CATWGVALKKLF. The CDR3 DNA sequence: TGTGCCACCTGGGGTGTCGCCCTTAAGAAACTCTTT.

The sample holds a few counts of this clone. This DNA's translation differs at residue 5 from TCRdb's protein, which comes from a much larger clone; a read error is likely, and the protein shown is translated from the DNA. This chain uses TRGV4 with TRGJ1 or TRGJ2. TCRdb carries no J gene annotation; the J gene was assigned here by matching the DNA with germline. Germline CDR1 is EGSTGY and CDR2 is YDSYTSSV. V was pared by 6 bases and J by 8 bases, with 7 bases of the junction left unmatched. This CDR3 spans 11 amino acids. The CDR3 bases are TGTGCCACCTGGAATAAGGATAAGAAACTCTTT. Its protein is CATWNKDKKLF.